Presented here are 32 T cell receptor beta chains from one specimen sequenced in a study of control samples from healthy donors and cancer patients. Clones were sequenced by immunoSEQ multiplex PCR, and TCRdb holds only the in-frame ones, with some missing. Altogether 100,000 or so clones are present, about 90% being singletons, with the ten largest covering 18%. The sequenced sample was blood. These receptors were collected from a woman between 45 and 65 years old in good health.

The chain is built from TRBV3-1 (or the pseudogene TRBV3-2) and TRBJ2-3; D is uncertain. This CDR3 has 14 residues. The V end lost 0 bases, the J end lost 6 bases, and 10 bases lay between the germline ends. Germline loops: CDR1 LGHDT, CDR2 YNNKEL (reference sequence). CDR3 protein: CASSQELDRDTQYF. The CDR3 DNA sequence: TGTGCCAGCAGCCAAGAACTCGATCGGGATACGCAGTATTTT.

For the CDR3, the DNA is TGTGCCAGCAGTGAACAGGCCTATAGCAATCAGCCCCAGCATTTT. This translates into CASSEQAYSNQPQHF. This rearrangement joins TRBV6-1 to TRBJ1-5; D uncertain. The CDR3 consists of 15 residues. V was pared by 2 bases and J by 0 bases, with 8 bases between. CDR1 and CDR2 (germline): MNHNS, SASEGT.

This clone was counted once. V gene TRBV19 combines with J gene TRBJ1-4; D gene uncertain. This CDR3 has 15 amino acids. The V gene lost 5 bases and the J gene lost 0 bases, with 10 bases spanning the gap. Germline CDR1 reads LNHDA; CDR2 reads SQIVND (reference sequence). Written as DNA, the CDR3 is TGTGCCAGTAGTTCTGTGGATTCAACTAATGAAAAACTGTTTTTT. Its translation: CASSSVDSTNEKLFF.

V gene TRBV7-8 combines with J gene TRBJ2-1; D is tentatively TRBD1 or TRBD2 (5 bases each). Trimming pared 4 bases from V and 0 bases from J, leaving 13 bases between. Germline CDR1 and CDR2: SGHVS and FQNEAQ. The CDR3 consists of 16 residues. For the CDR3, the DNA is TGTGCCAGCAGCTCGGGGACCGATCCCTCCTACAATGAGCAGTTCTTC. Its translation is CASSSGTDPSYNEQFF.

This rearrangement joins TRBV9 to TRBJ2-7; no reliable D call. This CDR3 is 14 amino acids long. Germline V gene sequence: CDR1 SGDLS, CDR2 YYNGEE. The V gene lost 0 bases and the J gene lost 3 bases, with 10 bases spanning the gap. DNA for the CDR3: TGTGCCAGCAGCGTAGATCCCAGTTACTACGAGCAGTACTTC. Protein sequence: CASSVDPSYYEQYF.

This chain links TRBV12-2 with TRBJ1-1. TRBV12-2 is recorded as a pseudogene. The CDR3 has 18 residues. In DNA, the CDR3 is TGTGCAAGTCGCTCCGCCCCTCGGGACCTCCTTTTTGTGACTGAAGCTTTCTTT. Protein sequence: CASRSAPRDLLFVTEAFF.

V and J are TRBV12-5 and TRBJ2-6; D is undetermined. CDR1 is LGHNT, CDR2 FRNRAP, per germline. The CDR3 contains 14 residues. V was trimmed by 5 bases and J by 4 bases, leaving 9 bases between them. CDR3 sequence reads: CASGHSSGANVLTF. CDR3 nucleotide sequence: TGTGCTAGTGGTCATAGCTCCGGGGCCAACGTCCTGACTTTC.

The rearrangement links TRBV4-3 to TRBJ1-2; 7 bases line up with TRBD1. This CDR3 is built from 14 residues. Germline loops: CDR1 LGHNA, CDR2 YSLEER. Trimming at V came to 4 bases and at J to 4 bases, leaving 6 bases not matched to a gene. CDR3 in amino acids: CASSPFRDSYGYTF. The CDR3 DNA is TGCGCCAGCAGCCCCTTTCGGGACAGCTATGGCTACACCTTC.

V gene TRBV5-4 combines with J gene TRBJ2-1, with 11 nucleotides matching TRBD2. CDR1 and CDR2 from the germline V gene are SGHNT and YYREEE (reference sequence). CDR3 length: 15 residues. J gave up 4 bases and V 5 bases, and 5 bases lay outside the gene matches. Here the CDR3 DNA reads TGTGCCAGCAGGTTAGCGGGAGGGAAATACAATGAGCAGTTCTTC. This sequence encodes CASRLAGGKYNEQFF.

The chain links TRBV29-1 to TRBJ1-1; D is undetermined. Per germline, CDR1 SQVTM and CDR2 ANQGSEA. V was trimmed by 7 bases and J by 1 base, leaving 7 bases between them. This CDR3 has 11 amino acids. Here the CDR3 DNA reads TGCAGCGGAGCTTGGAACACTGAAGCTTTCTTT. As protein: CSGAWNTEAFF.

This sequence joins TRBV9 and TRBJ1-2; TRBD1 matches 8 bases. Unmatched junction bases numbered 13, after V lost 0 bases and J lost 6 bases. CDR1 SGDLS and CDR2 YYNGEE come from the germline V gene. The CDR3 is 17 residues long. The CDR3: CASSVEVYGQGVHGYTF. The DNA for the CDR3 is TGTGCCAGCAGCGTAGAAGTTTATGGACAGGGAGTTCATGGCTACACCTTC.

This chain connects TRBV7-9 to TRBJ1-1; D might be TRBD1 (6 bases). Germline CDR1 is SEHNR and CDR2 is FQNEAQ (reference sequence). This CDR3 contains 17 residues. The germline V and J ends were trimmed by 2 bases and 2 bases, with 18 bases remaining between them. The CDR3 sequence is CASSLIRGRGKNTEAFF. The CDR3 nucleotides read TGTGCCAGCAGCTTAATTCGTGGCAGGGGAAAAAACACTGAAGCTTTCTTT.

The chain employs TRBV7-9 and TRBJ2-1; 7 bases line up with TRBD1. Trimming removed 4 bases from V and 6 bases from J; junction bases left unmatched: 9. CDR1 SEHNR and CDR2 FQNEAQ come from the germline V gene (reference sequence). This CDR3 is built from 15 residues. In nucleotides, the CDR3 is TGTGCCAGCAGCTCGACAGGGACCTATCCCAATGAGCAGTTCTTC. It codes for CASSSTGTYPNEQFF.

The chain joins TRBV29-1 to TRBJ2-1; D is possibly TRBD1 (6 bases). Trimming took 5 bases from V and 7 from J, leaving 9 bases between them. In germline, CDR1 is SQVTM, CDR2 ANQGSEA. This CDR3 is built from 11 residues. Here the CDR3 DNA reads TGCAGCGTTTGGGGGCTAAATGAGCAGTTCTTC. Its protein product is CSVWGLNEQFF.

The CDR3 DNA reads as TGCGCCAGCAGCTTGGGGGCCGGGGGAGCTTTCTTT. This gives the protein CASSLGAGGAFF. The chain recombines TRBV5-1 with TRBJ1-1; a possible D gene is TRBD1 (5 bases). Germline assignment: CDR1 SGHRS and CDR2 YFSETQ. Trimming pared 0 bases from V and 10 bases from J, leaving 10 bases between. This CDR3 is built from 12 residues.

The rearrangement joins TRBV2 to TRBJ1-2; the match to TRBD1 covers 9 bases. CDR1 is SNHLY and CDR2 is FYNNEI in the germline V gene. Losses at the gene ends were 7 bases for V and 2 bases for J; bases not matched to a gene: 8. This CDR3 is 15 amino acids long. In DNA form, the CDR3 reads TGTGCCAGCACTACCTGGGACAGGGAGAACTATGGCTACACCTTC. Translation: CASTTWDRENYGYTF.

The table lists this clone with a count of one. CDR3 nucleotides: TGTGCCAGTTCATCCGGGACAGGGGCCTACGAGCAGTACGTC. This gives the protein CASSSGTGAYEQYV. V and J are TRBV19 and TRBJ2-7; 10 nucleotides match TRBD1. The CDR3 extends over 14 amino acids. J gave up 2 bases and V 8 bases, and 6 bases lay outside the gene matches. The germline gives CDR1 LNHDA, CDR2 SQIVND (reference sequence).

This clone was detected a few times. The J gene is TRBJ1-6, the V gene TRBV5-1, with 9 nucleotides matching TRBD1. Unmatched junction bases numbered 8, after V lost 4 bases and J lost 6 bases. The CDR3 spans 16 residues. Germline V lookup: CDR1 SGHRS, CDR2 YFSETQ. CDR3 DNA: TGCGCCAGCAGCGAACAGGGGGCGTTAACTAATTCACCCCTCCACTTT. Translation gives CASSEQGALTNSPLHF.

The rearrangement links TRBV30 to TRBJ1-5; D is perhaps TRBD1 (6 bases). The CDR3 covers 13 residues. Trimming pared 4 bases from V and 3 bases from J, leaving 10 bases between. The V gene's germline CDR1 is GTSNPN and CDR2 SVGIG (reference sequence). This CDR3 reads CAWTGAANQPQHF. CDR3 nucleotides: TGTGCCTGGACAGGGGCGGCCAATCAGCCCCAGCATTTT.

The J gene is TRBJ2-1, the V gene TRBV9; the match to TRBD1 covers 7 bases. The CDR3 has 15 amino acids. The germline V gene has CDR1 SGDLS and CDR2 YYNGEE. V lost 3 bases to trimming and J lost 1 base; unmatched junction nucleotides: 4. The chain's CDR3 is CASSAYRGSYNEQFF. The CDR3 nucleotides are TGTGCCAGCAGCGCGTACAGGGGTTCCTACAATGAGCAGTTCTTC.

The V gene is TRBV7-3, the J gene TRBJ1-1, with 7 bases aligning to TRBD1. Per the germline V gene, CDR1 is SGHTA and CDR2 is FQGTGA. V dropped 6 bases and J dropped 3; count of bases not matched to a gene: 4. The CDR3 is 13 amino acids. The CDR3 here is CASSRDRDTEAFF. The DNA of the CDR3 is TGTGCCAGCAGTCGCGACAGGGACACTGAAGCTTTCTTT.

This chain uses TRBV2 with TRBJ2-7; 8 nucleotides agree with TRBD2. CDR1 is SNHLY, CDR2 FYNNEI, per germline. V was clipped by 6 bases and J by 0 bases; unmatched bases: 4. This CDR3 spans 14 amino acids. CDR3: CASRVAGTSYEQYF. The CDR3 region has the DNA TGTGCCAGCAGAGTAGCGGGGACCTCCTACGAGCAGTACTTC.

The chain is built from TRBV2 and TRBJ1-5; tentative D call: TRBD1 (6 bases). V was pared by 11 bases and J by 0 bases, with 14 bases between. The length of the CDR3 is 14 residues. Germline CDR1 reads SNHLY; CDR2 reads FYNNEI. CDR3 sequence: CASKGGFSNQPQHF. DNA for the CDR3: TGTGCCTCTAAAGGGGGGTTTAGCAATCAGCCCCAGCATTTT.

V and J are TRBV4-3 and TRBJ2-1; D ambiguous. The germline CDR1 and CDR2 sequences are LGHNA and YSLEER. CDR3 length: 13 residues. Between the trimmed V and J ends, which lost 0 bases and 10 bases, there was a span of 10 bases. CDR3 bases: TGCGCCAGCAGCCAAGATCGGGTCCAGGAGCAGTTCTTC. This codes for CASSQDRVQEQFF.

This sequence joins TRBV5-4 and TRBJ2-4; D possibly corresponds to TRBD1 (5 bases). CDR1 and CDR2 (germline): SGHNT, YYREEE (reference sequence). V was clipped by 2 bases and J by 0 bases, with 18 bases between them. The CDR3 spans 18 residues. CDR3 sequence: CASSFKGVAALAKNIQYF. Written as DNA, the CDR3 is TGTGCCAGCAGCTTTAAAGGGGTTGCGGCCCTAGCCAAAAACATTCAGTACTTC.

CDR3: CAIKGLAGSYNEQFF. The CDR3 bases are TGTGCCATCAAAGGACTAGCGGGCTCCTACAATGAGCAGTTCTTC. The chain couples TRBV10-3 to TRBJ2-1; the match to TRBD2 covers 11 bases. Unmatched junction bases numbered 2, after V lost 7 bases and J lost 0 bases. Germline V CDR1 and CDR2: ENHRY, SYGVKD. The CDR3 covers 15 residues.

This clone has a handful of counts. The genes are TRBV2 and TRBJ2-2; TRBD2 might be the D (6 bases). Germline values: CDR1 SNHLY, CDR2 FYNNEI. The CDR3 is 15 residues long. Trimming removed 10 bases at V and 3 bases at J, with 18 bases between. CDR3 amino acids: CANAADGGDTGELFF. The CDR3 DNA sequence: TGTGCCAACGCGGCCGACGGGGGTGACACCGGGGAGCTGTTTTTT.

This sequence joins TRBV4-3 and TRBJ1-5, with D maybe TRBD1 (5 bases). Trimming cost V 5 bases and J 7 bases, with 18 bases left between them. In germline, CDR1 is LGHNA, CDR2 YSLEER. This CDR3 contains 15 residues. The CDR3 region is CASSEGAGLWQPQHF. CDR3 nucleotides: TGCGCCAGCAGCGAAGGGGCGGGGTTGTGGCAGCCCCAGCATTTT.

V is TRBV7-8 and J is TRBJ1-2; no definite D call. The CDR3 is made up of 15 amino acids. Deletions cut 5 bases from V and 3 bases from J, with 16 bases between. Germline V gene sequence: CDR1 SGHVS, CDR2 FQNEAQ. The CDR3 DNA sequence: TGTGCCAGCAGCCCGCGGGGTATGGAGGACTATGGCTACACCTTC. Amino acids: CASSPRGMEDYGYTF.

This clone has a handful of counts. The gene calls are TRBV2 and TRBJ1-5; D is undetermined. Germline-derived CDR1 and CDR2 are SNHLY and FYNNEI. The CDR3 length is 14 residues. Trimming left V 4 bases short and J 3 bases short, with 10 bases between. The CDR3 protein is CASSGVSPNQPQHF. The CDR3 region has the DNA TGTGCCAGCAGTGGGGTCAGCCCCAATCAGCCCCAGCATTTT.

The genes are TRBV11-2 and TRBJ2-5; TRBD1 agrees at 10 bases. This CDR3 has 15 amino acids. Germline CDR1 SGHAT, CDR2 FQNNGV. V trimming: 5 bases; J trimming: 2 bases; junction bases outside the gene matches: 5. CDR3 sequence (DNA): TGTGCCAGCAGCACCGGGACAGGGGTTCAAGAGACCCAGTACTTC. Translation: CASSTGTGVQETQYF.

The chain combines TRBV4-2 with TRBJ1-5; perhaps TRBD1 as D (6 bases). Germline-derived CDR1 and CDR2 are LGHNA and YNFKEQ. Trimming left V 0 bases short and J 4 bases short, with 7 bases between. There are 14 residues in the CDR3. This chain's CDR3 is CASSQDRGNQPQHF. DNA of the CDR3: TGTGCCAGCAGCCAAGATAGGGGGAATCAGCCCCAGCATTTT.